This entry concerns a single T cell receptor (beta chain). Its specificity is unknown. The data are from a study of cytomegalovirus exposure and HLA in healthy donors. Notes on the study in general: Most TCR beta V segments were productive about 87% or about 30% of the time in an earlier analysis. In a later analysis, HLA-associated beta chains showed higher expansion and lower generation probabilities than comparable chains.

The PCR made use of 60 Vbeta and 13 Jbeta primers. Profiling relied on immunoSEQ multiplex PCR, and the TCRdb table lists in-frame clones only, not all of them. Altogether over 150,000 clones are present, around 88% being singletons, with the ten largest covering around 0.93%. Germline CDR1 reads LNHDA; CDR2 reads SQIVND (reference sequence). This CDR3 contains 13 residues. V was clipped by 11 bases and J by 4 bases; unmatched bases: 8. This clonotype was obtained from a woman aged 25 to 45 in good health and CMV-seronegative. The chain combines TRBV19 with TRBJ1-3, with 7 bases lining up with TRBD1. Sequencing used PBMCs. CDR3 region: CAASGTVGNTIYF. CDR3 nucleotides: TGTGCCGCCTCCGGGACAGTCGGAAACACCATATATTTT.